This entry describes one TCR beta chain. This sample was included in a study of blood T cell repertoires in COVID-19. For the study at large: Spain, Italy and the United States supplied samples that represented acute and convalescent COVID-19.

Some clones are missing from TCRdb's copy, which holds only in-frame ones; the method was immunoSEQ multiplex PCR. The table records a few hundred thousand clones, around four fifths of them present only once. The CDR3 runs to 17 residues. V lost 3 bases, J lost 2 bases, and 5 bases stayed unmatched. CDR1 and CDR2 from the germline V gene are MDHEN and SYDVKM. The sequencing sample was made of PBMCs or T cells enriched from blood (not recorded which). The chain carries TRBV28 and TRBJ1-6; the match to TRBD1 covers 9 bases. The source is a man aged 30 to 39 with acute COVID-19. The chain's CDR3 is CASSLGQGATYNSPLHF. The CDR3 nucleotides are TGTGCCAGCAGTTTGGGACAGGGAGCGACCTATAATTCACCCCTCCACTTT. Full variable domain (outside the CDR3, taken from reference TRBV28 and TRBJ1-6): DVKVTQSSRYLVKRTGEKVFLECVQDMDHENMFWYRQDPGLGLRLIYFSYDVKMKEKGDIPEGYSVSREKKERFSLILESASTNQTSMYLCASSLGQGATYNSPLHFGNGTRLTVT.